This T cell receptor (beta chain) was found in a study of cytomegalovirus exposure and HLA in healthy donors. This CDR3 region has 15 residues. The trim removed 1 base at V and 4 bases at J, leaving 1 base unmatched. The germline gives CDR1 MDHEN, CDR2 SYDVKM. The PCR was carried out with 60 Vbeta primers and 13 Jbeta primers. Using immunoSEQ multiplex PCR, the repertoire was profiled, and TCRdb retains in-frame clones only, with some absent. The sample totals about 91,000 clones. Sequenced sample: PBMCs. The genes are TRBV28 and TRBJ2-1; the match to TRBD1 covers 10 bases. This TCR was recovered from a woman aged 25 to 45 in good health and CMV-seronegative. CDR3 sequence reads: CASSLLGQGYNEQFF. CDR3 bases: TGTGCCAGCAGTTTATTGGGACAGGGGTACAATGAGCAGTTCTTC.